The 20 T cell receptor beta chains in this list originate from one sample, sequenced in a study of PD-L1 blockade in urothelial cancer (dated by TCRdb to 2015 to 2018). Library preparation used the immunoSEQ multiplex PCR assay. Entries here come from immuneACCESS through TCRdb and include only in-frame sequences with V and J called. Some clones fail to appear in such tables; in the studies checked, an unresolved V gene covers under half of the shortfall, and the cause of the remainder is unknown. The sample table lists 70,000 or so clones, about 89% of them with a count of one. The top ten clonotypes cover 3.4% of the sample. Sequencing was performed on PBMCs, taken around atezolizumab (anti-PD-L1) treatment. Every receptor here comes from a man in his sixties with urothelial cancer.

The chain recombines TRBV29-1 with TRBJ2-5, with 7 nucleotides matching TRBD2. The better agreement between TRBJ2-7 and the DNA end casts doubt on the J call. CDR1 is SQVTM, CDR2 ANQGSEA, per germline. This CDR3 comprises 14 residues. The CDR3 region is CSARLADRTYEQYF. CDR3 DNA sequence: TGCAGCGCGCGGCTAGCGGATCGCACCTACGAGCAGTACTTC.

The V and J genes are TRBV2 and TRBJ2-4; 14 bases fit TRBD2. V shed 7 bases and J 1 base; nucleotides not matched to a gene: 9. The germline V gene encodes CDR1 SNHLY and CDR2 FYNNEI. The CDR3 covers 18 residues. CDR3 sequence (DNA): TGTGCCAGCACCATGACTAGCGGGGGGGCCGTGGCCAAAAACATTCAGTACTTC. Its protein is CASTMTSGGAVAKNIQYF.

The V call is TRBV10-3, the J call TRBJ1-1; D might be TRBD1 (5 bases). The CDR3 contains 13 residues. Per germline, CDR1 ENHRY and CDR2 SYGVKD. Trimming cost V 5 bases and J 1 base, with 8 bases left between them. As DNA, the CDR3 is TGTGCCATCAGTCCACAGGAGAACACTGAAGCTTTCTTT. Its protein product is CAISPQENTEAFF.

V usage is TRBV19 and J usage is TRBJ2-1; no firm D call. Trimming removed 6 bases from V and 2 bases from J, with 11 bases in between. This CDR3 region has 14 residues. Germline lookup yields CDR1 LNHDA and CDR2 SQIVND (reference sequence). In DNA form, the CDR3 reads TGTGCCAGTAGCCCCCGAGAGACCTACAATGAGCAGTTCTTC. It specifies CASSPRETYNEQFF.

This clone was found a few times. The CDR3 DNA sequence: TGTGCCAGCTCCCTCGGGGGGAGCACAGATACGCAGTATTTT. The encoded protein is CASSLGGSTDTQYF. J is TRBJ2-3 and V is TRBV18; TRBD2 agrees at 7 bases. J was trimmed by 0 bases and V by 6 bases; bases with no gene match: 3. The CDR3 is made up of 14 amino acids. From germline, CDR1 is KGHSH and CDR2 LQKENI.

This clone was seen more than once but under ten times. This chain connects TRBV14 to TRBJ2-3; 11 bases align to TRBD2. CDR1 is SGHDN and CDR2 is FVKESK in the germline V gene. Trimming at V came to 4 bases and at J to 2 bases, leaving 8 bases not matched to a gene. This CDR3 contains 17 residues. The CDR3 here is CASSRSSGRSFTDTQYF. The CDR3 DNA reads TGTGCCAGCAGCCGATCTAGCGGGAGGAGCTTCACAGATACGCAGTATTTT.

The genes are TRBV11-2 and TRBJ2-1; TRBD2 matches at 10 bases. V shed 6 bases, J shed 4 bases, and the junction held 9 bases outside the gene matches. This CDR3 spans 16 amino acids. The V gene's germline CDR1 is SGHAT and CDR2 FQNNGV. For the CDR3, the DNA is TGTGCCAGCAGAACCTTAAGCGGGGGGGCTTACAATGAGCAGTTCTTC. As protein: CASRTLSGGAYNEQFF.

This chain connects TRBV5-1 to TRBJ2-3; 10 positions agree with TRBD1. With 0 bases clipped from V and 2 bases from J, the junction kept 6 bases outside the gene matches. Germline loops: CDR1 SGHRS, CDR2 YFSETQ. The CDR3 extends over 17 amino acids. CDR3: CASSLASGTGATDTQYF. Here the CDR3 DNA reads TGCGCCAGCAGCTTGGCCTCTGGGACAGGGGCCACAGATACGCAGTATTTT.

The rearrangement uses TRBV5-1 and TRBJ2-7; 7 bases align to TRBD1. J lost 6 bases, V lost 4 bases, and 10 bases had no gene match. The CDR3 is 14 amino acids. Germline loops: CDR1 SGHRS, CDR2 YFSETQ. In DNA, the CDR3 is TGCGCCAGCAGCGTAGCCCGGACAGGCCGCGAGCAGTACTTC. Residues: CASSVARTGREQYF.

In DNA form, the CDR3 reads TGTGCCAGCAGAGAACGGGAGGGCACTGAAGCTTTCTTT. Its translation is CASREREGTEAFF. This chain connects TRBV2 to TRBJ1-1; no reliable D call. V was trimmed by 6 bases and J by 4 bases, leaving 12 bases between them. The CDR3 covers 13 residues. The germline gives CDR1 SNHLY, CDR2 FYNNEI. The full variable domain, its missing parts supplied by reference TRBV2 and TRBJ1-1, is EPEVTQTPSHQVTQMGQEVILRCVPISNHLYFYWYRQILGQKVEFLVSFYNNEISEKSEIFDDQFSVERPDGSNFTLKIRSTKLEDSAMYFCASREREGTEAFFGQGTRLTVV.

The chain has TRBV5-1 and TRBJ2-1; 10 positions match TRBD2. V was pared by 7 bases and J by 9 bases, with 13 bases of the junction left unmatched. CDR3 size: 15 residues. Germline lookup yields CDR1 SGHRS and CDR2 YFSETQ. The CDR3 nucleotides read TGCGCCAGCGGAGGGGAACTAGCGGGAATTTCTGAGCAGTTCTTC. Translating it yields CASGGELAGISEQFF. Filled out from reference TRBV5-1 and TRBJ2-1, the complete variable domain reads KAGVTQTPRYLIKTRGQQVTLSCSPISGHRSVSWYQQTPGQGLQFLFEYFSETQRNKGNFPGRFSGRQFSNSRSEMNVSTLELGDSALYLCASGGELAGISEQFFGPGTRLTVL.

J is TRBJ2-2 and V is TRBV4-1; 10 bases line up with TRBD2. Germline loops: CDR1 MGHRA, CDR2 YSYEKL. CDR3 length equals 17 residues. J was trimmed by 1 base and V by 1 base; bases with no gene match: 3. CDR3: CASSQAGTSVNTGELFF. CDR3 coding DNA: TGCGCCAGCAGCCAAGCCGGGACTAGCGTGAACACCGGGGAGCTGTTTTTT.

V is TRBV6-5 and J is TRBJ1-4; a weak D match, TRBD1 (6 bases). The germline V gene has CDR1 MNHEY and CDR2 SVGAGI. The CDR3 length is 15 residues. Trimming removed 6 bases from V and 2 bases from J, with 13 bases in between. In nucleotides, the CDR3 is TGTGCCAGCAGAACCGGGGGGCCGACTAATGAAAAACTGTTTTTT. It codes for CASRTGGPTNEKLFF.

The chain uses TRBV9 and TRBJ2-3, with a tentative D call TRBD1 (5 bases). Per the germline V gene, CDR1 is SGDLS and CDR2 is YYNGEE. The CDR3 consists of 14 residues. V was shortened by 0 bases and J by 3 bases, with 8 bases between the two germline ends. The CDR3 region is CASSVEAGTDTQYF. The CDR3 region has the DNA TGTGCCAGCAGCGTAGAGGCAGGGACAGATACGCAGTATTTT. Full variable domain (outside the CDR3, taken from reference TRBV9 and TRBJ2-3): DSGVTQTPKHLITATGQRVTLRCSPRSGDLSVYWYQQSLDQGLQFLIQYYNGEERAKGNILERFSAQQFPDLHSELNLSSLELGDSALYFCASSVEAGTDTQYFGPGTRLTVL.

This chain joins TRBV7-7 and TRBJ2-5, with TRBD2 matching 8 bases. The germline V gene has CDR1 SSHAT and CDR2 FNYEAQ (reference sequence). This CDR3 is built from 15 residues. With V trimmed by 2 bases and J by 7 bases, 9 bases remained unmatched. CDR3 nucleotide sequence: TGTGCCAGCAGCTTATCTCCAGCGGCGGGGGGGACCCAGTACTTC. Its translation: CASSLSPAAGGTQYF.

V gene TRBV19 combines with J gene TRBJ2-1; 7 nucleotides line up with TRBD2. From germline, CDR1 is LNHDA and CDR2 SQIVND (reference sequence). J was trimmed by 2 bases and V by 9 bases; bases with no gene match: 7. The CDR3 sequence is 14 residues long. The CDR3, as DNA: TGTGCCAGCGGGGCGGGAGTCACCTACAATGAGCAGTTCTTC. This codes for CASGAGVTYNEQFF.

The CDR3 is CASSEWAAGTEAFF. The CDR3 region has the DNA TGCGCCAGCAGTGAATGGGCGGCGGGCACTGAAGCTTTCTTT. The chain couples TRBV10-2 to TRBJ1-1; D ambiguous. The CDR3 extends over 14 amino acids. Germline CDR1 is WSHSY and CDR2 is SAAADI. Deletions cut 3 bases from V and 4 bases from J, with 12 bases between.

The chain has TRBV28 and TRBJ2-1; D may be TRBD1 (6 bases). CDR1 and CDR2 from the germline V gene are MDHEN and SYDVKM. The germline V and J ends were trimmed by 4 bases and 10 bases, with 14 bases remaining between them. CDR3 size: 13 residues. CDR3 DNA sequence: TGTGCCAGCAGTTCCTACCAGACAGGCGAGCAGTTCTTC. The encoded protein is CASSSYQTGEQFF.

The CDR3 DNA is TGCAGTGCTAGAAGTACACCTGAAGCTTTCTTT. Protein: CSARSTPEAFF. The chain joins TRBV20-1 to TRBJ1-1, with D hard to call. From germline, CDR1 is DFQATT and CDR2 SNEGSKA (reference sequence). Trimming shortened V by 2 bases and J by 6 bases, and 7 bases separated the two germline ends. This CDR3 comprises 11 residues.

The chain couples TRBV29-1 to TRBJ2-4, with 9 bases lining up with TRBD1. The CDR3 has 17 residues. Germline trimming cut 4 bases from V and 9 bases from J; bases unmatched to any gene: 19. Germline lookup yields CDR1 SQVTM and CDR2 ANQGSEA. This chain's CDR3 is CSVAPTSGTGIESIQYF. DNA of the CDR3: TGCAGCGTTGCCCCTACTTCCGGGACAGGGATCGAAAGCATTCAGTACTTC.